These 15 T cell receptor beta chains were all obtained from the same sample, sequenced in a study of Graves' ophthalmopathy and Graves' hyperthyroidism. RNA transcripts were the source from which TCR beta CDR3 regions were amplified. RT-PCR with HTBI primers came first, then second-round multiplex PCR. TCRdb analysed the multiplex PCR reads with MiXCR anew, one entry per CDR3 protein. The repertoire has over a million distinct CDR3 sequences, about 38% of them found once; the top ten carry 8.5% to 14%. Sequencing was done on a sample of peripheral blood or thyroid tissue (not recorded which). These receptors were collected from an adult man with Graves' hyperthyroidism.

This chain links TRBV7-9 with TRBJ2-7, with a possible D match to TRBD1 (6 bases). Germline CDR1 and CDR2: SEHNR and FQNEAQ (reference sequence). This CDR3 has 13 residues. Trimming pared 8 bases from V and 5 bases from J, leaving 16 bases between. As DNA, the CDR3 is TGTGCCAGCTCACCTACAGGGAGCAACGAGCAGTACTTC. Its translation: CASSPTGSNEQYF.

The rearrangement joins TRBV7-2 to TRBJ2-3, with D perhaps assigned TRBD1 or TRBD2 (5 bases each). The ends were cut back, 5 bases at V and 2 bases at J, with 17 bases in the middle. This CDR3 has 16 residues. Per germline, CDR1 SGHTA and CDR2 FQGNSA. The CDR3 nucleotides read TGTGCCAGCAGCCCATCGGGACGGATCTTCACAGATACGCAGTATTTT. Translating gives CASSPSGRIFTDTQYF. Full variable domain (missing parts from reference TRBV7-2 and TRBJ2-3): GAGVSQSPSNKVTEKGKDVELRCDPISGHTALYWYRQSLGQGLEFLIYFQGNSAPDKSGLPSDRFSAERTGGSVSTLTIQRTQQEDSAVYLCASSPSGRIFTDTQYFGPGTRLTVL.

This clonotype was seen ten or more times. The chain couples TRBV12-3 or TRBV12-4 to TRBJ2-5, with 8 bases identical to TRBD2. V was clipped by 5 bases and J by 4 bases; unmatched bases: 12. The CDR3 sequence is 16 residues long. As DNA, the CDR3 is TGTGCCAGCAGTCCCACGACGCGGGAGGCTTCAGAGACCCAGTACTTC. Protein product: CASSPTTREASETQYF.

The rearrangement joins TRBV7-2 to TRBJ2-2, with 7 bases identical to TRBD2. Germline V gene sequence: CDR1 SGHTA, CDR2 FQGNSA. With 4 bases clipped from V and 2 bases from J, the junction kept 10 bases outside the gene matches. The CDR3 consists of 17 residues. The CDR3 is CASSSLTGRGNTGELFF. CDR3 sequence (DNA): TGTGCCAGCAGCTCCCTAACGGGGAGGGGAAACACCGGGGAGCTGTTTTTT.

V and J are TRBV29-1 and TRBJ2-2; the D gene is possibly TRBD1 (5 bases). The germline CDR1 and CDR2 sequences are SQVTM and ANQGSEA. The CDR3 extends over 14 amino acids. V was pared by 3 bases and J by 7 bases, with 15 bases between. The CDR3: CSVDREGRGGELFF. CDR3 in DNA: TGCAGCGTTGACAGGGAAGGGCGAGGCGGGGAGCTGTTTTTT.

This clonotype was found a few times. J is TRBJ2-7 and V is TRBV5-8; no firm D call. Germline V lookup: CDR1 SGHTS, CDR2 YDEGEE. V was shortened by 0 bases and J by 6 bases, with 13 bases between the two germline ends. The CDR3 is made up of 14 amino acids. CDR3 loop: CASSLGTAVIEQYF. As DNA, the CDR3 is TGTGCCAGCAGCTTGGGCACAGCAGTTATCGAGCAGTACTTC.

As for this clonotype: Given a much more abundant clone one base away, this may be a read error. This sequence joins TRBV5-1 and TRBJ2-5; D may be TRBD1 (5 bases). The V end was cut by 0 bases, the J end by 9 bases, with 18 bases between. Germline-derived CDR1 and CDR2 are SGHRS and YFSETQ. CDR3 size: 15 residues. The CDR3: CASSLDTTVTLPQYF. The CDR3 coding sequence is TGCGCCAGCAGCTTGGATACGACAGTCACCCTGCCCCAGTACTTC.

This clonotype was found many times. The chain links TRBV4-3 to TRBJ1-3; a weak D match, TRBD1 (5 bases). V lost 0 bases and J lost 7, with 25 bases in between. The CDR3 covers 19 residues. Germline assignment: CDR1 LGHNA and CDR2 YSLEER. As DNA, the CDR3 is TGCGCCAGCAGCCAAGATCTTAGAGTTAGCTCACCGCGGGGGAACACCATATATTTT. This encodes CASSQDLRVSSPRGNTIYF.

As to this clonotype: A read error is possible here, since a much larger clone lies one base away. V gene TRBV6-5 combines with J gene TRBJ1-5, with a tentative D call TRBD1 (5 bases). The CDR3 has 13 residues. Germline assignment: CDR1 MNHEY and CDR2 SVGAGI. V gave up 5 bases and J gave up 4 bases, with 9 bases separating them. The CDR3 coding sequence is TGTGCCAGCAGTGACAGACAGAATCAGCCCCAGCATTTT. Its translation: CASSDRQNQPQHF.

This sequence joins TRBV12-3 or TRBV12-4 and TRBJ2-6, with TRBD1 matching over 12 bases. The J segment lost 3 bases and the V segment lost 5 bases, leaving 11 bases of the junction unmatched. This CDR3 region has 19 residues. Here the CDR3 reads CASSPTPGQGASGANVLTF. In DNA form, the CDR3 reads TGTGCCAGCAGTCCTACTCCGGGACAGGGGGCAAGTGGGGCCAACGTCCTGACTTTC.

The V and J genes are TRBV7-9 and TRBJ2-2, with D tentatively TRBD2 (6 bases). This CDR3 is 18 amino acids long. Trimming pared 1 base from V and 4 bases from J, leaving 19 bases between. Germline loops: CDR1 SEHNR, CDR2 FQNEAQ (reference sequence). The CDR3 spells CASSLVVAWEASTGELFF. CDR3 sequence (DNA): TGTGCCAGCAGCTTAGTGGTAGCATGGGAGGCGAGCACCGGGGAGCTGTTTTTT.

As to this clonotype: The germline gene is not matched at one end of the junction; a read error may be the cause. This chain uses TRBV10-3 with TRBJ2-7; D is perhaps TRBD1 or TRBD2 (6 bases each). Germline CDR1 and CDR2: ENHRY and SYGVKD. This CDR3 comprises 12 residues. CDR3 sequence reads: CASSEGGTEQYF. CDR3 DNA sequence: TGTGCCAGCAGTGAAGGGGGGACCGAGCAGTACTTC.

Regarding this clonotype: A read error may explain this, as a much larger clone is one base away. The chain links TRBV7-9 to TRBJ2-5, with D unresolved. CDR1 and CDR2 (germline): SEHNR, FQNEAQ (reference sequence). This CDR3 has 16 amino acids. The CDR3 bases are TGTGCCGGCAGCGCTCATTGGGTGGGTCTAGGAAAGACCCAGTACTTC. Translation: CAGSAHWVGLGKTQYF.

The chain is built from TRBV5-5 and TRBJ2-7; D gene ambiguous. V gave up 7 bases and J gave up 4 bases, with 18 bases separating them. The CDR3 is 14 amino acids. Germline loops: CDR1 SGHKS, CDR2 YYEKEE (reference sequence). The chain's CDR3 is CASSPTEKIYEQYF. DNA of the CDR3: TGTGCCAGCTCACCGACCGAGAAAATTTACGAGCAGTACTTC. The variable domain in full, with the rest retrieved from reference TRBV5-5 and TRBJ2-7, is DAGVTQSPTHLIKTRGQQVTLRCSPISGHKSVSWYQQVLGQGPQFIFQYYEKEERGRGNFPDRFSARQFPNYSSELNVNALLLGDSALYLCASSPTEKIYEQYFGPGTRLTVT.

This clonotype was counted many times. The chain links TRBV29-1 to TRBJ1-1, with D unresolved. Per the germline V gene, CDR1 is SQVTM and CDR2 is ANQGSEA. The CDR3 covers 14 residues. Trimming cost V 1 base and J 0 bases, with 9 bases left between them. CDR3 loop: CSVEVSVMNTEAFF. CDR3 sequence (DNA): TGCAGCGTTGAAGTTTCGGTGATGAACACTGAAGCTTTCTTT.